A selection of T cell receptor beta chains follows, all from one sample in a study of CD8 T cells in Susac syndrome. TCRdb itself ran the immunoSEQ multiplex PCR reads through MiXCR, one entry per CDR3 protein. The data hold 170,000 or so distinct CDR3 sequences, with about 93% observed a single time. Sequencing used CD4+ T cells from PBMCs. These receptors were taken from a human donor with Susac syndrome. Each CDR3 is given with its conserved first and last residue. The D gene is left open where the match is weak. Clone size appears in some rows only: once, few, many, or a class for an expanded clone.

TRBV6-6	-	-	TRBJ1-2	TGTGCCAGCAGTTACGATGGCTACACCTTC	CASSYDGYTF
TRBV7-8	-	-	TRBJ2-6	TGTGCCAGCAGCTTAGGGCCGGACTCTGGGGCCAACGTCCTGACTTTC	CASSLGPDSGANVLTF
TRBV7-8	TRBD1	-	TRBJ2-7	TGTGCCAGCAGCTTACACCGGGACAGCTCCTACGAGCAGTACTTC	CASSLHRDSSYEQYF
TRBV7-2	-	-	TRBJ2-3	TGTGCCAGCAGCTTGAGGAGATTGAGCACAGATACGCAGTATTTT	CASSLRRLSTDTQYF
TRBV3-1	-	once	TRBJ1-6	TGTGCCAGCAGCCTCGGTAGGACCCTCCACTTT	CASSLGRTLHF
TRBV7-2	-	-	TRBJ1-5	TGTGCCAGCAGCTTAGGGTGGGGAAAAGGACATCAGCCCCAGCATTTT	CASSLGWGKGHQPQHF
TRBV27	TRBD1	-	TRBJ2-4	TGTGCCAGCAGTTCCGGACAGGGCTTGGTAGCCAAAAACATTCAGTACTTC	CASSSGQGLVAKNIQYF
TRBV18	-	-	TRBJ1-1	TGTGCCAGCTCACATGGATTCATGAACACTGAAGCTTTCTTT	CASSHGFMNTEAFF
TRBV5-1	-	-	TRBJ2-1	TGCGCCAGCAGCGATCGCCACCAAAGCAATGAGCAGTTCTTC	CASSDRHQSNEQFF
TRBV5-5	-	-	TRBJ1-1	TGTGCCAGCAGCCTCCGGCCGGTACTAGAAGCTTTCTTT	CASSLRPVLEAFF
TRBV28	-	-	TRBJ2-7	TGTGCCAGCTGGTCGGGCCCGGTTGAGGGGGAGCAGTACTTC	CASWSGPVEGEQYF
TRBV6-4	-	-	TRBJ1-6	TGTGCCAGCAGTCAGGAGGGGGAGAATTCACCCCTCCACTTT	CASSQEGENSPLHF
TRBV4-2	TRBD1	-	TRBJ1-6	TGTGCCAGCAGCCCAGGGACAGGGAGCTCCTATAATTCACCCCTCCACTTT	CASSPGTGSSYNSPLHF
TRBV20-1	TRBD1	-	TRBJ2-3	TGCAGTGCCGTCGAGGACAGGGGACAATCCCAGTATTTT	CSAVEDRGQSQYF
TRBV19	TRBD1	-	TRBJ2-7	TGTGCCAGTAGCGCGGGACAGGGGAACCTGGGGCAGTACTTC	CASSAGQGNLGQYF
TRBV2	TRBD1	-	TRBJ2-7	TGTGCCAGCAGTGAATCGACAGGGGACGAGCAGTACTTC	CASSESTGDEQYF
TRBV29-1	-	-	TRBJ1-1	TGCAGCGGGAGTGATGCAGTTGAAGCTTTCTTT	CSGSDAVEAFF
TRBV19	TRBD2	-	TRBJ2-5	TGTGCCAGTAGTATAAGGTCGGGCGGGGGGCGCCAAGAGACCCAGTACTTC	CASSIRSGGGRQETQYF
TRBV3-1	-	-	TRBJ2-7	TGTGCCAGCAGCCAAGGAATTACCTATTACGAGCAGTACTTC	CASSQGITYYEQYF
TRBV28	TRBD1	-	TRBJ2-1	TGTGCCAGCAGACTCGGGGACAGGGTGCAAAATGAGCAGTTCTTC	CASRLGDRVQNEQFF
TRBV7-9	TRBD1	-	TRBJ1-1	TGTGCCAGCAGCATTACCCGGGACAGGGAAGCTTTCTTT	CASSITRDREAFF